Listed here are 30 T cell receptor beta chains from one sample, sequenced in a study of blood T cell repertoires in COVID-19. The data were produced by immunoSEQ multiplex PCR, yet TCRdb's version contains in-frame clones alone and is incomplete. The sample holds fewer than 350,000 clones, just under 90% seen once. The sample taken for sequencing was PBMCs or T cells enriched from blood (not recorded which). The receptors were sampled from a woman aged 30 to 39 with acute COVID-19.

The chain uses TRBV5-1 and TRBJ1-1, with D hard to call. The germline CDR1 and CDR2 sequences are SGHRS and YFSETQ. Trimming pared 5 bases from V and 2 bases from J, leaving 16 bases between. The CDR3 spans 15 residues. CDR3: CASRSPREVNTEAFF. The CDR3 bases are TGCGCCAGCAGATCGCCCCGGGAAGTTAACACTGAAGCTTTCTTT.

The chain couples TRBV7-9 to TRBJ2-5; 7 bases align to TRBD2. J lost 5 bases, V lost 5 bases, and 5 bases had no gene match. The CDR3 is 13 residues long. The germline V gene encodes CDR1 SEHNR and CDR2 FQNEAQ (reference sequence). In DNA, the CDR3 is TGTGCCAGCAGCCAAGAGGGAGGGGAGACCCAGTACTTC. Protein: CASSQEGGETQYF.

The chain recombines TRBV28 with TRBJ1-3; no clear D. Germline CDR1 MDHEN, CDR2 SYDVKM. The CDR3 is 15 amino acids. V shed 8 bases and J shed 0 bases, with 14 bases lying between them. CDR3 residues: CASGLVADSGNTIYF. CDR3 nucleotide sequence: TGTGCCAGCGGCCTGGTGGCAGACTCTGGAAACACCATATATTTT.

J is TRBJ1-5 and V is TRBV19; D unresolved. Trimming removed 7 bases at V and 1 base at J, with 14 bases between. The CDR3 length is 15 residues. Germline assignment: CDR1 LNHDA and CDR2 SQIVND (reference sequence). The chain's CDR3 is CASIPSGLSNQPQHF. The CDR3 DNA is TGTGCCAGTATCCCCAGCGGTTTAAGCAATCAGCCCCAGCATTTT.

The chain recombines TRBV11-2 with TRBJ1-4; 8 bases fit TRBD1. J gave up 8 bases and V 5 bases, and 10 bases lay outside the gene matches. The germline gives CDR1 SGHAT, CDR2 FQNNGV. The CDR3 length is 15 residues. CDR3: CASSHYRGRGEKLFF. The CDR3 region has the DNA TGTGCCAGCAGCCACTACAGGGGGAGGGGGGAAAAACTGTTTTTT.

CDR3 loop: CATRDRGNSNEKLFF. The CDR3 nucleotides are TGTGCCACCCGGGACAGGGGGAATTCCAATGAAAAACTGTTTTTT. The chain employs TRBV15 and TRBJ1-4, with 11 bases identical to TRBD1. CDR3 length: 15 residues. The junction had 7 bases not matched to a gene; V was cut back by 8 bases and J by 5 bases. Germline V lookup: CDR1 LNHNV, CDR2 YYDKDF (reference sequence).

The J gene is TRBJ2-7, the V gene TRBV28; D is unresolved. CDR1 and CDR2 from the germline V gene are MDHEN and SYDVKM. The CDR3 consists of 12 residues. V lost 4 bases and J 3 bases, leaving 7 bases between the germline ends. The CDR3 sequence is CASSSVVYEQYF. CDR3 nucleotide sequence: TGTGCCAGCAGTTCCGTAGTCTACGAGCAGTACTTC.

This chain uses TRBV5-8 with TRBJ1-1; 7 bases line up with TRBD1. The germline CDR1 and CDR2 sequences are SGHTS and YDEGEE. This CDR3 is 15 amino acids long. With 1 base clipped from V and 2 bases from J, the junction kept 5 bases outside the gene matches. Here the CDR3 reads CASSLRGQPNTEAFF. Here the CDR3 DNA reads TGTGCCAGCAGCTTGAGGGGACAGCCAAACACTGAAGCTTTCTTT.

This chain joins TRBV28 and TRBJ1-5; TRBD1 might be the D (6 bases). Trimming took 5 bases from V and 0 from J, leaving 17 bases between them. The CDR3 is 17 residues long. Germline CDR1 and CDR2: MDHEN and SYDVKM. The CDR3 here is CASSTGQKVYSNQPQHF. Here the CDR3 DNA reads TGTGCCAGCAGTACAGGACAGAAAGTTTATAGCAATCAGCCCCAGCATTTT.

The chain recombines TRBV24-1 with TRBJ2-1; 13 bases agree with TRBD2. The length of the CDR3 is 16 residues. The germline V gene encodes CDR1 KGHDR and CDR2 SFDVKD. With V trimmed by 3 bases and J by 5 bases, 3 bases remained unmatched. This CDR3 reads CATSDGTSGINNEQFF. The DNA for the CDR3 is TGTGCCACCAGTGATGGGACTAGCGGGATCAACAATGAGCAGTTCTTC.

The genes are TRBV5-4 and TRBJ1-1, with 9 bases lining up with TRBD1. V gave up 6 bases and J gave up 5 bases; unmatched junction bases: 11. CDR3 length: 15 amino acids. Germline V lookup: CDR1 SGHNT, CDR2 YYREEE (reference sequence). CDR3 residues: CASTPGGQGSTEAFF. The CDR3 nucleotides read TGTGCCAGCACCCCGGGGGGACAGGGATCAACTGAAGCTTTCTTT.

This clone was picked up one time. CDR3 residues: CASSIPHREGGYTF. The CDR3 DNA follows: TGTGCCAGTAGTATCCCTCACAGGGAGGGTGGCTACACCTTC. V is TRBV19 and J is TRBJ1-2; a possible D gene is TRBD1 (6 bases). Trimming took 3 bases from V and 7 from J, leaving 15 bases between them. From germline, CDR1 is LNHDA and CDR2 SQIVND (reference sequence). CDR3 length: 14 amino acids.

This clone was counted once. The gene calls are TRBV28 and TRBJ1-5, with D tentatively TRBD1 (6 bases). V was clipped by 2 bases and J by 4 bases, with 12 bases between them. From germline, CDR1 is MDHEN and CDR2 SYDVKM. The CDR3 contains 15 residues. The CDR3 reads CASSLNAQGNQPQHF. The DNA of the CDR3 is TGTGCCAGCAGTTTAAATGCACAGGGAAATCAGCCCCAGCATTTT.

The genes are TRBV5-1 and TRBJ2-3; no firm D call. V was trimmed by 1 base and J by 1 base, leaving 7 bases between them. Germline V gene data show CDR1 as SGHRS and CDR2 as YFSETQ. The CDR3 contains 14 residues. CDR3 region: CASSLPPGTDTQYF. DNA of the CDR3: TGCGCCAGCAGCTTGCCTCCGGGCACAGATACGCAGTATTTT.

V and J are TRBV5-1 and TRBJ2-3; D possibly corresponds to TRBD2 (5 bases). The CDR3 is made up of 15 amino acids. Between the trimmed V and J ends, which lost 7 bases and 4 bases, there was a span of 19 bases. Germline V gene lookup returns CDR1 SGHRS and CDR2 YFSETQ. This chain's CDR3 is CASLRDYVVADTQYF. The CDR3 DNA sequence: TGCGCCAGCTTACGTGACTATGTAGTGGCAGATACGCAGTATTTT.

The J gene is TRBJ2-7, the V gene TRBV30, with D tentatively TRBD1 (6 bases). V was clipped by 0 bases and J by 3 bases, with 15 bases between them. This CDR3 contains 15 residues. Germline V CDR1 and CDR2: GTSNPN, SVGIG (reference sequence). The CDR3 sequence is CAWSVQGKLDYEQYF. CDR3 coding DNA: TGTGCCTGGAGTGTTCAGGGGAAGCTTGACTACGAGCAGTACTTC. Supplemented by reference TRBV30 and TRBJ2-7, the full variable domain reads SQTIHQWPATLVQPVGSPLSLECTVEGTSNPNLYWYRQAAGRGLQLLFYSVGIGQISSEVPQNLSASRPQDRQFILSSKKLLLSDSGFYLCAWSVQGKLDYEQYFGPGTRLTVT.

The chain links TRBV19 to TRBJ1-1; TRBD1 agrees at 9 bases. Trimming removed 3 bases from V and 3 bases from J; junction bases left unmatched: 5. The CDR3 runs 15 residues. Germline CDR1 reads LNHDA; CDR2 reads SQIVND (reference sequence). This CDR3 reads CASSIRTGADTEAFF. The CDR3 DNA sequence: TGTGCCAGTAGTATCCGGACAGGGGCGGACACTGAAGCTTTCTTT.

This chain joins TRBV6-5 and TRBJ1-2, with TRBD1 identical over 7 bases. The ends lost 5 bases at V and 6 bases at J; junction bases unmatched: 3. This CDR3 region has 12 residues. Germline V gene lookup returns CDR1 MNHEY and CDR2 SVGAGI. CDR3: CASSLTGHGYTF. In DNA, the CDR3 is TGTGCCAGCAGTCTGACAGGGCATGGCTACACCTTC.

The genes are TRBV27 and TRBJ1-2; 7 nucleotides line up with TRBD1. The V gene end was trimmed by 2 bases and the J gene end by 2 bases; junction bases not matched to a gene: 8. Germline V gives CDR1 MNHEY, CDR2 SMNVEV (reference sequence). The CDR3 has 16 amino acids. The CDR3, as DNA: TGTGCCAGCAGTTTAAACCGGGACAGCCTCAACTATGGCTACACCTTC. Translation: CASSLNRDSLNYGYTF.

The J gene is TRBJ2-3, the V gene TRBV5-1; a possible D gene is TRBD1 (8 bases). Germline values: CDR1 SGHRS, CDR2 YFSETQ. This CDR3 region has 15 residues. The ends were cut back, 4 bases at V and 3 bases at J, with 15 bases in the middle. In nucleotides, the CDR3 is TGCGCCAGCAGCCACAGGGGGGAGGGGACAGATACGCAGTATTTT. Amino acid sequence: CASSHRGEGTDTQYF.

This clone was seen only once. V is TRBV5-8 and J is TRBJ2-7, with TRBD2 matching over 12 bases. Trimming cost V 0 bases and J 6 bases; bases outside gene matches: 7. The CDR3 consists of 16 residues. In germline, CDR1 is SGHTS, CDR2 YDEGEE. CDR3 amino acids: CASSLASSGRGSEQYF. The DNA for the CDR3 is TGTGCCAGCAGCTTGGCCTCTAGCGGGAGGGGATCCGAGCAGTACTTC.

This clone was seen a few times. The CDR3 bases are TGTGCTAGTGGTCCCCCTCCTCCCGACAGGGAAAATCAGCCCCAGCATTTT. Amino acid sequence: CASGPPPPDRENQPQHF. The genes are TRBV12-5 and TRBJ1-5, with 7 nucleotides matching TRBD1. The CDR3 covers 17 residues. Germline values: CDR1 LGHNT, CDR2 FRNRAP. After removal of 5 bases from V and 4 bases from J, the junction contained 14 bases not matched to a gene.

This chain links TRBV29-1 with TRBJ2-7; D is perhaps TRBD2 (6 bases). The CDR3 loop spans 13 amino acids. Trimming cost V 2 bases and J 2 bases, with 10 bases left between them. The germline V gene encodes CDR1 SQVTM and CDR2 ANQGSEA. The CDR3 DNA sequence: TGCAGCGTTGAACGCGGGGAAACCTACGAGCAGTACTTC. Protein sequence: CSVERGETYEQYF.

The chain links TRBV11-2 to TRBJ2-1; perhaps TRBD2 as D (6 bases). Deletions cut 2 bases from V and 5 bases from J, with 7 bases between. The CDR3 is 13 amino acids. CDR1 is SGHAT, CDR2 FQNNGV, per germline. The CDR3 protein is CASSLRLDNEQFF. DNA for the CDR3: TGTGCCAGCAGCTTAAGACTAGACAATGAGCAGTTCTTC.

V and J are TRBV5-1 and TRBJ2-3; 7 nucleotides align to TRBD1. Trimming removed 5 bases from V and 2 bases from J; junction bases left unmatched: 5. Germline V lookup: CDR1 SGHRS, CDR2 YFSETQ. The CDR3 covers 14 residues. The CDR3 sequence is CASSRGQVTDTQYF. Written as DNA, the CDR3 is TGCGCCAGCAGTCGAGGACAGGTCACAGATACGCAGTATTTT.

The genes are TRBV5-1 and TRBJ2-2, with TRBD1 matching over 9 bases. The V gene's germline CDR1 is SGHRS and CDR2 YFSETQ. The J segment lost 4 bases and the V segment lost 1 base, leaving 2 bases of the junction unmatched. This CDR3 spans 15 amino acids. The CDR3 bases are TGCGCCAGCAGCTTGACAGGGGGCGTCACCGGGGAGCTGTTTTTT. Amino acid sequence: CASSLTGGVTGELFF.

In its sample, this clone was seen once. V gene TRBV7-8 combines with J gene TRBJ2-1; 10 bases map to TRBD2. The ends lost 6 bases at V and 7 bases at J; junction bases unmatched: 9. The CDR3 is 15 amino acids. Looked up from germline, CDR1 is SGHVS and CDR2 is FQNEAQ. The chain's CDR3 is CASREREGQVNEQFF. CDR3 nucleotides: TGTGCCAGCAGGGAGCGGGAGGGCCAGGTAAATGAGCAGTTCTTC.

The genes are TRBV5-6 and TRBJ2-7; 11 bases are a match to TRBD2. CDR3 length equals 16 residues. V gave up 4 bases and J gave up 1 base; unmatched junction bases: 7. Per the germline V gene, CDR1 is SGHDT and CDR2 is YYEEEE. DNA for the CDR3: TGTGCCAGCAGCGGACCTGGGACTAGCGGTTCCTACGAGCAGTACTTC. Encoded protein: CASSGPGTSGSYEQYF.

The chain recombines TRBV24-1 with TRBJ2-2; D is perhaps TRBD2 (5 bases). Germline V gives CDR1 KGHDR, CDR2 SFDVKD. V was clipped by 7 bases and J by 1 base, with 9 bases between them. The CDR3 runs 14 residues. The DNA for the CDR3 is TGTGCCACCAGGGAGGCTGAGAACACCGGGGAGCTGTTTTTT. Translation: CATREAENTGELFF.

The chain is built from TRBV6-5 and TRBJ2-1; 9 nucleotides align to TRBD2. V was clipped by 2 bases and J by 10 bases; unmatched bases: 12. Germline CDR1 and CDR2: MNHEY and SVGAGI. CDR3 length: 16 amino acids. CDR3 DNA: TGTGCCAGCAGTTACGACGAGGGACTAGCTTCACGGGAGCAGTTCTTC. It yields the protein CASSYDEGLASREQFF.